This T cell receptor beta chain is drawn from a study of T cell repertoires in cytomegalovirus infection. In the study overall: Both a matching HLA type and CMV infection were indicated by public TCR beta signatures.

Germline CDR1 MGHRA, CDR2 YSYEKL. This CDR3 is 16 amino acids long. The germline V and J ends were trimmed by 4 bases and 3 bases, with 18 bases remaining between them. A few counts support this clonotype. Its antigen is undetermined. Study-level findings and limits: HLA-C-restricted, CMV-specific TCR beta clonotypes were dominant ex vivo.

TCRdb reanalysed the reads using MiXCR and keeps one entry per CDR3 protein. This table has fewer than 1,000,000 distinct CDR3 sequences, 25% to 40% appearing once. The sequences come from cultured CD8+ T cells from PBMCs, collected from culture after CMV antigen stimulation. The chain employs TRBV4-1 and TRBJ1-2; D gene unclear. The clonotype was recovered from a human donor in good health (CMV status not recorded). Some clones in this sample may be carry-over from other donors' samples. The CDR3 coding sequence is TGCGCCAGCAGCCCCTACCATTCTGACGGGGACTATGGCTACACCTTC. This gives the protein CASSPYHSDGDYGYTF.